This is a list of T cell receptor beta chains from one sample in a study of shared clonotypes between healthy human individuals. Here immunoSEQ multiplex PCR was the method, and the copy in TCRdb shows in-frame clones only, minus some. The sample has under 1 million clones; 80% to 95% are singletons. Sequenced: naive CD8+ T cells sorted from blood. The receptors derive from a man aged 30 to 45 in good health. Both conserved end residues are part of each CDR3. D genes are given only for firm matches. Expanded clones get a size class; other rows say once, few or many, or leave the size out.

once	TRBV18	TRBD2	TRBJ2-1	TGTGCCAGCTCACCGACTAGCGGCTTGTACAATGAGCAGTTCTTC	CASSPTSGLYNEQFF
-	TRBV7-9	TRBD2	TRBJ2-1	TGTGCCAGCAGCTCAGGATCGGGACTAGAGTACAATGAGCAGTTCTTC	CASSSGSGLEYNEQFF
-	TRBV7-2	-	TRBJ2-7	TGTGCCAGCAGCTCCGGCGGGCAGGGATACGAGCAGTACTTC	CASSSGGQGYEQYF
few	TRBV10-1	-	TRBJ2-2	TGCGCCAGCAGCCTCTCGCGGAACACCGGGGAGCTGTTTTTT	CASSLSRNTGELFF
once	TRBV5-6	TRBD2	TRBJ2-1	TGTGCCAGCAGCTTGGGGACTAGCGGGCAAAATGAGCAGTTCTTC	CASSLGTSGQNEQFF
-	TRBV7-2	TRBD2	TRBJ2-1	TGTGCCAGCAGACGGACTAGCGGAAATAACAATGAGCAGTTCTTC	CASRRTSGNNNEQFF
-	TRBV6-6	-	TRBJ2-7	TGTGCCAGCAGTTACGCCCTCGGGACATCTTACGAGCAGTACTTC	CASSYALGTSYEQYF
-	TRBV2	-	TRBJ2-1	TGTGCCAGCAGTGAAGCAGGGCACTACTACAATGAGCAGTTCTTC	CASSEAGHYYNEQFF
-	TRBV11-2	-	TRBJ1-2	TGTGCCAGCAGCTTAGCAGCTAACTATGGCTACACCTTC	CASSLAANYGYTF
-	TRBV28	-	TRBJ2-3	TGTGCCAGCAGTCGGCTATTGGTGGATACGCAGTATTTT	CASSRLLVDTQYF
-	TRBV27	-	TRBJ2-1	TGTGCCAGCAGTTTAAGAGGCGGATACAATGAGCAGTTCTTC	CASSLRGGYNEQFF
-	TRBV5-1	-	TRBJ2-7	TGCGCCAGCAGCTCCTCGACTAAATACTACGAGCAGTACTTC	CASSSSTKYYEQYF
-	TRBV7-9	-	TRBJ2-1	TGTGCCAGCAGCTTGCCCGTGGTCAGCTCCTACAATGAGCAGTTCTTC	CASSLPVVSSYNEQFF
-	TRBV5-1	TRBD1	TRBJ2-3	TGCGCCAGCAGCTTGGCGAGGGACAGGGTCCCAGATACGCAGTATTTT	CASSLARDRVPDTQYF
-	TRBV5-6	-	TRBJ2-1	TGTGCCAGCAGCTCTTGGGGACCCTACAGAACGTACAATGAGCAGTTCTTC	CASSSWGPYRTYNEQFF
-	TRBV18	-	TRBJ2-7	TGTGCCAGCTCACCTTGGGACTGGAGCTCCTACGAGCAGTACTTC	CASSPWDWSSYEQYF
-	TRBV28	TRBD1	TRBJ1-5	TGTGCCGGAGGGGGCACTCAGCCCCAGCATTTT	CAGGGTQPQHF
-	TRBV29-1	-	TRBJ1-3	TGCAGGAGGCGGGGTCTCAGGGGTAACGGAAACACCATATATTTT	CRRRGLRGNGNTIYF